These 24 T cell receptor beta chains were sequenced from one sample in a study of Graves' ophthalmopathy and Graves' hyperthyroidism (dated by TCRdb to 2016 to 2019). The instrument given in TCRdb is Illumina HiSeq 2000. For repertoire sequencing, TCR beta CDR3 regions were amplified from RNA transcripts. HTBI primers and the Qiagen OneStep RT-PCR kit were used in a first-round RT-PCR, which was followed by a second-round multiplex PCR, size selection and purification. The public reads were quality trimmed at Q25 with fastp and then assembled into clones with MiXCR by TCRdb, keeping productive beta chains. Duplicate CDR3 protein sequences are folded into a single record with the most common DNA and genes. This sample comprises about 740,000 distinct CDR3 sequences, roughly 41% of them detected only once. The leading ten clones occupy 44% of the sample. Sample: peripheral blood. These receptors came from an adult man with Graves' ophthalmopathy.

CDR3 coding DNA: TGTGCCAACATTTTACCCCGTAACGGGAGGGACACCTACGAGCAGTACTTC. Protein: CANILPRNGRDTYEQYF. V usage is TRBV7-9 and J usage is TRBJ2-7; 8 bases align to TRBD2. Trimming at V came to 10 bases and at J to 2 bases, leaving 19 bases not matched to a gene. From germline, CDR1 is SEHNR and CDR2 FQNEAQ (reference sequence). This CDR3 has 17 residues.

Comments on this clonotype: The final CDR3 position lacks the conserved phenylalanine or tryptophan, pointing to a likely read error. The DNA is omitted, as the CDR3 cannot be located on it reliably, and the CDR3 follows TCRdb's listing. The chain couples TRBV20-1 to TRBJ2-5; TRBD2 is taken as the D call from the table, unchecked against the DNA. Including both end residues, the CDR3 is 8 amino acids long. CDR1 and CDR2 (germline): DFQATT, SNEGSKA (reference sequence). CDR3 sequence reads: CSARRPLT.

This clonotype has ten or more counts. The chain recombines TRBV7-6 with TRBJ1-5; D remains ambiguous. The V and J ends lost 3 bases and 2 bases respectively, with 5 bases between them. CDR3 size: 13 residues. CDR1 is SGHVS and CDR2 is FNYEAQ in the germline V gene. The CDR3 loop is CASSFGGNQPQHF. CDR3 DNA sequence: TGTGCCAGCAGCTTTGGAGGCAATCAGCCCCAGCATTTT.

As to this clonotype: This could be a read error, since a much larger clone is one nucleotide away. The V call is TRBV7-9, the J call TRBJ2-5; TRBD1 matches 7 bases. Germline CDR1 SEHNR, CDR2 FQNEAQ (reference sequence). This CDR3 is built from 16 residues. The DNA for the CDR3 is TGTGCCAGCAGCCAGACAGGGTCATCGTCGTCAGAGACCCAGGACTTC. Protein product: CASSQTGSSSSETQDF.

The chain links TRBV7-6 to TRBJ2-5; no reliable D call. The CDR3 is made up of 13 amino acids. The V end lost 5 bases, the J end lost 3 bases, and 10 bases lay between the germline ends. Germline V CDR1 and CDR2: SGHVS, FNYEAQ. The CDR3 DNA reads as TGTGCCAGCAGCATATGGCCCAAAGAGACCCAGTACTTC. Translating it yields CASSIWPKETQYF.

This clonotype showed up many times. This rearrangement joins TRBV14 to TRBJ2-5; the D gene is possibly TRBD2 (5 bases). Trimming took off 3 bases at V and 3 bases at J, with 8 bases between the two ends. CDR1 SGHDN and CDR2 FVKESK come from the germline V gene. The CDR3 consists of 13 residues. As DNA, the CDR3 is TGTGCCAGCAGCCATGGACTGGAAGAGACCCAGTACTTC. Protein sequence: CASSHGLEETQYF.

This clonotype was counted at least ten times. The junction and the germline gene differ at one end; a read error may be behind it. This chain links TRBV2 with TRBJ2-5, with 7 bases identical to TRBD2. Germline assignment: CDR1 SNHLY and CDR2 FYNNEI. The CDR3 contains 14 residues. For the CDR3, the DNA is TGTGCCAGCAGTCAAGCTAGCGGAATAGAGACCCAGTACTTC. This codes for CASSQASGIETQYF.

In this sample, this clonotype turned up a few times. The rearrangement links TRBV24-1 to TRBJ1-5; D uncertain. This CDR3 has 12 amino acids. Trimming took 11 bases from V and 4 from J, leaving 11 bases between them. Germline V gives CDR1 KGHDR, CDR2 SFDVKD. The CDR3 loop is CASGPLNQPQHF. The CDR3, as DNA: TGTGCCAGCGGGCCGCTTAATCAGCCCCAGCATTTT.

The chain couples TRBV7-9 to TRBJ1-2, with TRBD1 identical over 9 bases. The CDR3 sequence is 16 residues long. Unmatched junction bases numbered 12, after V lost 5 bases and J lost 5 bases. Germline V gives CDR1 SEHNR, CDR2 FQNEAQ (reference sequence). The CDR3 reads CASSISRDRGTYGYTF. The CDR3 DNA reads TGTGCCAGCAGCATTTCTCGCGACAGGGGGACGTATGGCTACACCTTC.

The CDR3 here is CASTGDIYGYTIYF. CDR3 coding DNA: TGTGCCAGCACCGGGGACATTTATGGCTACACCATATATTTT. The gene calls are TRBV2 and TRBJ1-3; TRBD1 is a possible D gene (6 bases). The CDR3 length is 14 residues. The V and J ends lost 7 bases and 8 bases respectively, with 18 bases between them. Looked up from germline, CDR1 is SNHLY and CDR2 is FYNNEI. The full variable domain, its missing parts supplied by reference TRBV2 and TRBJ1-3, is EPEVTQTPSHQVTQMGQEVILRCVPISNHLYFYWYRQILGQKVEFLVSFYNNEISEKSEIFDDQFSVERPDGSNFTLKIRSTKLEDSAMYFCASTGDIYGYTIYFGEGSWLTVV.

This clonotype was counted at least ten times. This chain connects TRBV6-5 to TRBJ2-5, with D perhaps matching TRBD2 (6 bases). CDR3 length: 15 residues. Germline assignment: CDR1 MNHEY and CDR2 SVGAGI. Deletions cut 2 bases from V and 1 base from J, with 11 bases between. The CDR3 nucleotides read TGTGCCAGCAGTTACGCAACGGGAGTCCAAGAGACCCAGTACTTC. It is translated as CASSYATGVQETQYF.

For this clonotype: At one end the junction does not follow the germline gene, possibly because of a read error. The chain is built from TRBV2 and TRBJ2-7; TRBD1 is a possible D gene (6 bases). Germline V lookup: CDR1 SNHLY, CDR2 FYNNEI. The CDR3 has 13 residues. As DNA, the CDR3 is TGTGCCAGCAGTTCCCAGGGGTCCTACGAGCGGTACTTC. It codes for CASSSQGSYERYF.

This chain links TRBV5-4 with TRBJ1-5; D is possibly TRBD1 (5 bases). V lost 7 bases to trimming and J lost 2 bases, with 13 bases between them. The germline V gene has CDR1 SGHNT and CDR2 YYREEE (reference sequence). The CDR3 sequence is 14 residues long. The CDR3 DNA reads TGTGCCAGCGCGGTTTGGGGGGGCAATCAGCCCCAGCATTTT. Residues: CASAVWGGNQPQHF.

In this sample, this clonotype turned up once. Mismatch with germline at one junction end may stem from a read error. V and J are TRBV6-1 and TRBJ1-1, with D possibly TRBD1 on 5 matching bases. This CDR3 spans 17 amino acids. The V gene's germline CDR1 is MNHNS and CDR2 SASEGT. In DNA, the CDR3 is TGTGCCAGCAGTCATCTCCTTTCTGACAGCATGAACACTGAAGCTTCCTTT. This codes for CASSHLLSDSMNTEASF.

This chain connects TRBV12-3 or TRBV12-4 to TRBJ2-7, with 8 bases lining up with TRBD1. Trimming cost V 5 bases and J 0 bases; bases outside gene matches: 6. The CDR3 has 15 amino acids. The CDR3 DNA sequence: TGTGCCAGCAGTCCTACAGGGGGAAACTCCTACGAGCAGTACTTC. Translation: CASSPTGGNSYEQYF.

The CDR3 DNA follows: TGCGCCAGCAGCCATCCTTTAGCGGCTCAAGAGACCCAGTACTTC. Amino acid sequence: CASSHPLAAQETQYF. The chain couples TRBV4-3 to TRBJ2-5; maybe TRBD2 (6 bases). V lost 3 bases to trimming and J lost 2 bases, with 13 bases between them. Germline V gene lookup returns CDR1 LGHNA and CDR2 YSLEER. This CDR3 contains 15 residues.

This clonotype has more than one count but fewer than ten. The chain links TRBV10-3 to TRBJ2-5, with D tentatively TRBD1 or TRBD2 (5 bases each). Trimming removed 0 bases from V and 0 bases from J, with 11 bases in between. The CDR3 sequence is 16 residues long. CDR1 is ENHRY and CDR2 is SYGVKD in the germline V gene. The chain's CDR3 is CAISESVQGDQETQYF. The CDR3 coding sequence is TGTGCCATCAGTGAGTCGGTCCAGGGAGACCAAGAGACCCAGTACTTC.

A few counts support this clonotype. The CDR3 DNA reads as TGTGCCAGCAGTGAAGCAAGACAGAGGCGAGAGCCCCAGCATTTT. Translated: CASSEARQRREPQHF. The chain uses TRBV2 and TRBJ1-5; TRBD1 is a possible D gene (5 bases). Germline lookup yields CDR1 SNHLY and CDR2 FYNNEI. The CDR3 totals 15 residues. Between the trimmed V and J ends, which lost 0 bases and 8 bases, there was a span of 14 bases. The variable domain in full, with the rest retrieved from reference TRBV2 and TRBJ1-5, is EPEVTQTPSHQVTQMGQEVILRCVPISNHLYFYWYRQILGQKVEFLVSFYNNEISEKSEIFDDQFSVERPDGSNFTLKIRSTKLEDSAMYFCASSEARQRREPQHFGDGTRLSIL.

The chain couples TRBV5-1 to TRBJ1-1; D is uncertain. This CDR3 spans 13 amino acids. Germline V gives CDR1 SGHRS, CDR2 YFSETQ. With 2 bases removed from V and 2 bases from J, the gap between germline ends came to 7 bases. Here the CDR3 reads CASSLNINTEAFF. The CDR3 DNA follows: TGCGCCAGCAGCTTAAATATAAACACTGAAGCTTTCTTT.

This clonotype was seen repeatedly, ten times or more. This chain links TRBV14 with TRBJ1-2; D is ambiguous. The CDR3 is made up of 14 amino acids. Germline V gene sequence: CDR1 SGHDN, CDR2 FVKESK. V was shortened by 4 bases and J by 5 bases, with 14 bases between the two germline ends. For the CDR3, the DNA is TGTGCCAGCAGCCCAGGATCTAGTTGGTATGGCTACACCTTC. Encoded protein: CASSPGSSWYGYTF. Together with reference TRBV14 and TRBJ1-2, the CDR3 gives the full variable domain: EAGVTQFPSHSVIEKGQTVTLRCDPISGHDNLYWYRRVMGKEIKFLLHFVKESKQDESGMPNNRFLAERTGGTYSTLKVQPAELEDSGVYFCASSPGSSWYGYTFGSGTRLTVV.

The chain recombines TRBV24-1 with TRBJ1-5; TRBD1 agrees at 9 bases. CDR1 and CDR2 from the germline V gene are KGHDR and SFDVKD. The length of the CDR3 is 15 residues. V was pared by 3 bases and J by 5 bases, with 4 bases of the junction left unmatched. CDR3: CATSDAGQGHQPQHF. The CDR3 bases are TGTGCCACCAGTGATGCGGGACAGGGACATCAGCCCCAGCATTTT.

In this sample, this clonotype turned up many times. The genes are TRBV7-9 and TRBJ1-2; 9 nucleotides line up with TRBD1. CDR1 is SEHNR, CDR2 FQNEAQ, per germline (reference sequence). V shed 2 bases, J shed 9 bases, and the junction held 4 bases outside the gene matches. The CDR3 has 13 amino acids. The CDR3 spells CASSLSDRGRYTF. The CDR3 DNA follows: TGTGCCAGCAGCTTATCGGACAGGGGCCGCTACACCTTC.

To note about this clonotype: This may arise from a read error, as a much more abundant clone is one base away. V usage is TRBV11-2 and J usage is TRBJ2-2, with no clear D. Trimming shortened V by 7 bases and J by 3 bases, and 9 bases separated the two germline ends. The CDR3 length is 13 residues. Germline V gene data show CDR1 as SGHAT and CDR2 as FQNNGV. CDR3 loop: CASNTIDTGELFF. Written as DNA, the CDR3 is TGTGCCAGCAACACTATTGACACCGGGGAGCTGTTTTTT. Looking up the rest from reference TRBV11-2 and TRBJ2-2 gives the full variable domain: EAGVAQSPRYKIIEKRQSVAFWCNPISGHATLYWYQQILGQGPKLLIQFQNNGVVDDSQLPKDRFSAERLKGVDSTLKIQPAKLEDSAVYLCASNTIDTGELFFGEGSRLTVL.

DNA for the CDR3: TGTGCCAGCAGGAGACAACAGGGTACTAATGAAAAACTGTTTTTT. Protein product: CASRRQQGTNEKLFF. This chain uses TRBV7-9 with TRBJ1-4; possible D gene TRBD1, 6 bases. The CDR3 length is 15 residues. Germline loops: CDR1 SEHNR, CDR2 FQNEAQ (reference sequence). The V end lost 6 bases, the J end lost 2 bases, and 13 bases lay between the germline ends.